This T cell receptor beta chain was identified in a study of blood T cell repertoires in COVID-19. In the study overall: In each case, the material was cDNA or gDNA derived from T cells, B-cell-depleted T cells, or PBMCs.

Clinical histories supplied by participants themselves formed the basis of cohort assignment. Cohort 3 recovered donors had two negative PCRs, clearance, or symptom resolution. The CDR3 is 15 residues long. V lost 5 bases, J lost 5 bases, and 2 bases stayed unmatched. In germline, CDR1 is SGHVS, CDR2 FNYEAQ. Method: immunoSEQ multiplex PCR; TCRdb's copy keeps in-frame clones and lacks some. Of over 150,000 clones listed, roughly 84% are singletons. Sequenced material: PBMCs or T cells enriched from blood (not recorded which). The TCR originated in a woman aged 25 to 45 who had recovered from COVID-19. This sequence joins TRBV7-6 and TRBJ2-1; TRBD2 agrees at 14 bases. This CDR3 reads CASSQGLAGDNEQFF. DNA of the CDR3: TGTGCCAGCAGCCAGGGACTAGCGGGAGACAATGAGCAGTTCTTC.